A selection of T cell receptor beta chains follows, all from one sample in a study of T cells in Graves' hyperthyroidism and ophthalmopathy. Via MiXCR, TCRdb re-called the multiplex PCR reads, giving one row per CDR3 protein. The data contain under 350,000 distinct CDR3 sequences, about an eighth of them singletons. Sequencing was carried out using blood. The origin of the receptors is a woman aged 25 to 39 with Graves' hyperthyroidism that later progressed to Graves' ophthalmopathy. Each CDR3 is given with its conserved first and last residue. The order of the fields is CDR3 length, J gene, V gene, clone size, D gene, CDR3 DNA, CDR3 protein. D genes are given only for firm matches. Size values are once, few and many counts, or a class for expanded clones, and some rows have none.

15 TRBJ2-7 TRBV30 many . TGTGCCTGGAGCGAAACGGTCTGGGACTCGCGGGAGCAGTACTTC CAWSETVWDSREQYF
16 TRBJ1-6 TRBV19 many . TGTGCCACCAGGCCCCTAACAGGGTCGTTGAATTCACCCCTCCACTTT CATRPLTGSLNSPLHF
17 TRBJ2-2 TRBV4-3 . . TGCGCCAGCAGCCTCAGGAAACTAGTGTCGAACACCGGGGAGCTGTTTTTT CASSLRKLVSNTGELFF
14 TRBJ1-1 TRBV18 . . TGTGCCAGCTCACCGGAGGGGGGGAACACTGAAGCTTTCTTT CASSPEGGNTEAFF
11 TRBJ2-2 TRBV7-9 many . TGTGCCAGCAGCCCGGCCGGGGAGCTGTTTTTT CASSPAGELFF
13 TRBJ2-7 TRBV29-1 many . TGCAGCGTTACTCTAGCGCACACCTACGAGCAGTACTTC CSVTLAHTYEQYF
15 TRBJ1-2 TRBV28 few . TGTGCCAGCAGTTTTGCGGGGACAACCAGCTATGGCTACACCTTC CASSFAGTTSYGYTF
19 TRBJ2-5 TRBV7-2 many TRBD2 TGTGCCAGCAGCTTATACGCTAGCGGGAGGTATTTTTTAGACGAGACCCAGTACTTC CASSLYASGRYFLDETQYF
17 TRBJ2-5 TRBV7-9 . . TGTGCCAGCAGCCCCGTCCGAAGGGTAGGGACCCAAGAGACCCAGTACTTC CASSPVRRVGTQETQYF
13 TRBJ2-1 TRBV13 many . TGTGCCAGCAGCGCGACCAACTACAATGAGCAGTTCTTC CASSATNYNEQFF
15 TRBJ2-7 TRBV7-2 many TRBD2 TGTGCCAGCAGCTTCCGCGGGAGGGGGCCCTACGAGCAGTACTTC CASSFRGRGPYEQYF
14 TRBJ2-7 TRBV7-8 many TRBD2 TGTGCCAGCACCCTCCTGGCTAGCGGCTACGAGCAGTACTTC CASTLLASGYEQYF
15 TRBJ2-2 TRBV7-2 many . TGTGCCAGCAGCAAGGGACGAGCCCCAACCGGGGAGCTGTTTTTT CASSKGRAPTGELFF
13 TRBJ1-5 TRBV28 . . TGTGCCAGCCGAACAGGGATGATTCAGCCCCAGCATTTT CASRTGMIQPQHF
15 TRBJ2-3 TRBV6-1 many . TGTGCCAGCAGTGCTCCCGGACTTAGACCAGATACGCAGTATTTT CASSAPGLRPDTQYF
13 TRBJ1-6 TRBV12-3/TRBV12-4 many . TGTGCCAGCAGTTTTTCGCAACCTTCACCCCTCCACTTT CASSFSQPSPLHF
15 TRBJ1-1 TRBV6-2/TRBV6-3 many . TGTGCCAGCAGCAAAATGTCGTTGGAGAACACTGAAGCTTTCTTT CASSKMSLENTEAFF
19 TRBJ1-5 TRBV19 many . TGTGCCAGTAGTACAAGGGGGACACCCCACATCTACGGCAATCAGCCCCAGCATTTT CASSTRGTPHIYGNQPQHF
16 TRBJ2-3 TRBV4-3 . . TGCGCCAGCAGCCAAGATAACCCCACAGCGACAGATACGCAGTATTTT CASSQDNPTATDTQYF
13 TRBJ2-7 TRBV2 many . TGTGCCAGCAGAGTGTCACCGTCCTACGAGCAGTACTTC CASRVSPSYEQYF
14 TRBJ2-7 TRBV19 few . TGTGCCAGTAGTGACTGGACAAGCACCTACGAGCAGTACTTC CASSDWTSTYEQYF
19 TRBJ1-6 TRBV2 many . TGTGCCAGCAGTGCCTCGGTAGGGGGGTACAGCTCCTATAATTCACCCCTCCACTTT CASSASVGGYSSYNSPLHF
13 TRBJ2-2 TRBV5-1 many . TGCGCCAGCAACAACTGGAACACCGGGGAGCTGTTTTTT CASNNWNTGELFF
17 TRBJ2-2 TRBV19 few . TGTGCCAGTAGGACGATACAGGGAAAGACAAACACCGGGGAGCTGTTTTTT CASRTIQGKTNTGELFF
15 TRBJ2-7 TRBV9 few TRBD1 TGTGCCAGCAGCCCGAGTTCACAGGGGGCTGGCGAGCAGTACTTC CASSPSSQGAGEQYF
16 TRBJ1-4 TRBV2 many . TGTGCCAGCAGTGACTCCCCAGACAGTTATAATGAAAAACTGTTTTTT CASSDSPDSYNEKLFF
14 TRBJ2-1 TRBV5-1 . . TGCGCCAGCGCCACGGGTCACTCCTACAATGAGCAGTTCTTC CASATGHSYNEQFF
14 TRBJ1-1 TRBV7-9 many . TGTGCCAGCAGCTCCCCCGGACGGAACACTGAAGCTTTCTTT CASSSPGRNTEAFF
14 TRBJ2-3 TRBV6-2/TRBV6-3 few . TGTGCCAGCAGTGCCTTAGGTAGCACAGATACGCAGTATTTT CASSALGSTDTQYF
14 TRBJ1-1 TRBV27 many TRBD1 TGTGCCAGCAGTTTAGCTAGGGGGCACACTGAAGCTTTCTTT CASSLARGHTEAFF
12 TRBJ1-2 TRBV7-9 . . TGTGCCAGCAGCCCAGGGACGGAGGGCTACACCTTC CASSPGTEGYTF
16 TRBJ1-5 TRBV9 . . TGTGCCAGCAGCCCCTCGGAGGACTATAGCAATCAGCCCCAGCATTTT CASSPSEDYSNQPQHF
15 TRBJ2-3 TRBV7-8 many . TGTGCCAGCAGCTTAAGGGATAGCGGCACAGATACGCAGTATTTT CASSLRDSGTDTQYF